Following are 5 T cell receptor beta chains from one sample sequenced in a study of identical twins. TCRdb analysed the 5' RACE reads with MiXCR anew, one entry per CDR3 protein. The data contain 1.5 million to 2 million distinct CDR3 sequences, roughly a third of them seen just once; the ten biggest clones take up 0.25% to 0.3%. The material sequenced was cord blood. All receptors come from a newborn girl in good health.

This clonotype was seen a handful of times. The CDR3 sequence: CATSDGQGENYGYTF. Here the CDR3 DNA reads TGTGCCACCAGTGACGGGCAGGGTGAGAACTATGGCTACACCTTC. The chain has TRBV24-1 and TRBJ1-2; D may be TRBD1 (5 bases). V lost 4 bases, J lost 2 bases, and 13 bases lay in between. Germline values: CDR1 KGHDR, CDR2 SFDVKD. The CDR3 spans 15 residues.

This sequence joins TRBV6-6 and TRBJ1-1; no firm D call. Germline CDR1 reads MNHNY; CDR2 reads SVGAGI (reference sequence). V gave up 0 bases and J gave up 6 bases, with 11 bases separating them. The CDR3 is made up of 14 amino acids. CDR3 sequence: CASSYSFRESEAFF. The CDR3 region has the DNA TGTGCCAGCAGTTACTCGTTTAGGGAATCTGAAGCTTTCTTT.

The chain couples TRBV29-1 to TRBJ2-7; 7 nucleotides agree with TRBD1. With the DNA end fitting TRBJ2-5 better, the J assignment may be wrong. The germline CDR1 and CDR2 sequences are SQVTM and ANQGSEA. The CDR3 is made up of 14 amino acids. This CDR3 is CSVGPTGVGETQYF. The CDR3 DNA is TGCAGCGTGGGTCCCACAGGGGTAGGGGAGACCCAGTACTTC.

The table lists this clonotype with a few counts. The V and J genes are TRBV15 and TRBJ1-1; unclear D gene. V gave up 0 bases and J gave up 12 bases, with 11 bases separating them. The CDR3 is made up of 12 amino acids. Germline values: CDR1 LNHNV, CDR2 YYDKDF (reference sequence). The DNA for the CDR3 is TGTGCCACCAGCAGAGATGAGGGAACCCCTTTCTTT. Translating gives CATSRDEGTPFF.

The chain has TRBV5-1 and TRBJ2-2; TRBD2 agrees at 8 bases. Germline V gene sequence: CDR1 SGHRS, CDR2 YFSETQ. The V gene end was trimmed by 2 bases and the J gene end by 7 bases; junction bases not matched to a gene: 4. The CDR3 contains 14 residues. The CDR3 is CASSFRLANGELFF. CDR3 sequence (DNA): TGCGCCAGCAGCTTCCGACTAGCGAACGGGGAGCTGTTTTTT.